This passage covers 7 T cell receptor beta chains from one sample sequenced in a study of blood T cell repertoires in COVID-19. TCRdb's table, derived via immunoSEQ multiplex PCR, lists solely in-frame clones and lacks some. The sample shows just under 150,000 clones, 80% to 90% of them seen only once. The specimen sequenced was peripheral blood. The receptors stem from a woman between 45 and 60 years old with acute or convalescent COVID-19.

V and J are TRBV10-3 and TRBJ1-4; 7 bases match TRBD1. The CDR3 is 15 amino acids. The germline gives CDR1 ENHRY, CDR2 SYGVKD. V lost 3 bases and J lost 8; bases outside the gene matches: 9. The CDR3 loop is CAISEGGPGGEKLFF. Written as DNA, the CDR3 is TGTGCCATCAGTGAAGGGGGCCCTGGAGGGGAAAAACTGTTTTTT.

This chain connects TRBV3-1 (or the pseudogene TRBV3-2) to TRBJ2-1; 7 bases map to TRBD2. Per the germline V gene, CDR1 is LGHDT and CDR2 is YNNKEL (reference sequence). The CDR3 spans 15 residues. Unmatched junction bases numbered 4, after V lost 5 bases and J lost 0 bases. CDR3 in amino acids: CASSASGSSYNEQFF. The CDR3 coding sequence is TGTGCCAGCAGCGCTAGCGGTAGCTCCTACAATGAGCAGTTCTTC.

This clone came up once. The chain carries TRBV6-5 and TRBJ2-4, with 7 positions matching TRBD1. The germline gives CDR1 MNHEY, CDR2 SVGAGI. V dropped 7 bases and J dropped 14; count of bases not matched to a gene: 11. This CDR3 spans 12 amino acids. The CDR3 is CASTLGQAIKYF. Here the CDR3 DNA reads TGTGCCAGCACCCTTGGACAGGCGATTAAGTACTTC.

The chain combines TRBV5-1 with TRBJ2-2, with D possibly matching TRBD2 (6 bases). Trimming took off 4 bases at V and 7 bases at J, with 11 bases between the two ends. The germline CDR1 and CDR2 sequences are SGHRS and YFSETQ. The CDR3 loop spans 13 amino acids. CDR3 sequence (DNA): TGCGCCAGCAGCAGGACTACCGGCGGGGAGCTGTTTTTT. Its translation is CASSRTTGGELFF.

The rearrangement uses TRBV27 and TRBJ2-1, with D maybe TRBD1 (6 bases). Germline lookup yields CDR1 MNHEY and CDR2 SMNVEV (reference sequence). The CDR3 is made up of 12 amino acids. V lost 4 bases and J lost 7, with 8 bases in between. The CDR3 loop reads CASSSQGNEQFF. The CDR3 DNA reads TGTGCCAGCAGTTCTCAGGGGAATGAGCAGTTCTTC.

The J gene is TRBJ2-2, the V gene TRBV11-3, with D possibly matching TRBD1 (5 bases). The CDR3 is made up of 14 amino acids. Between the trimmed V and J ends, which lost 0 bases and 6 bases, there was a span of 8 bases. Germline V gene lookup returns CDR1 SGHNT and CDR2 YENEEA. The CDR3 nucleotides are TGTGCCAGCAGCTTAGATACCAGGGCCGGGGAGCTGTTTTTT. It translates to CASSLDTRAGELFF.

This rearrangement joins TRBV27 to TRBJ2-7; D might be TRBD1 (5 bases). CDR1 and CDR2 (germline): MNHEY, SMNVEV (reference sequence). CDR3 length: 15 amino acids. The ends were cut back, 2 bases at V and 0 bases at J, with 11 bases in the middle. The CDR3 DNA is TGTGCCAGCAGTTTAAAGGTACAGGCCTCCTACGAGCAGTACTTC. The encoded protein is CASSLKVQASYEQYF.